This is a list of T cell receptor beta chains from one sample in a study of control samples from healthy donors and cancer patients. Assay: immunoSEQ multiplex PCR; the TCRdb copy retains only in-frame clones and omits some. Here the sample spans 80,000 or so clones, over 80% being singletons. The source material was blood. These receptor sequences come from a woman aged 55-70 years in good health. CDR3s include the opening cysteine and the closing phenylalanine or tryptophan. A row's size may be missing; if present it is once, few, many or a size class.

clone_size,v_call,j_call,cdr3_aa
.,TRBV5-1,TRBJ2-5,CASSSPRTRGARETQYF
.,TRBV28,TRBJ1-2,CASSFVNGYTF
.,TRBV2,TRBJ2-3,CASSYADTQYF
once,TRBV27,TRBJ1-1,CASSLSYRGTEAFF
few,TRBV5-1,TRBJ2-5,CASSEGAGVQETQYF
.,TRBV12-1,TRBJ1-1,CASSPKRQGAFF
once,TRBV5-8,TRBJ2-3,CASSSGRLPVDTQYF
once,TRBV5-1,TRBJ2-1,CASSHVGLAGSYEQFF
.,TRBV14,TRBJ2-2,CASNQARGLYTGELFF
.,TRBV6-6,TRBJ2-7,CASSRQGDRGLAAYEQYF
.,TRBV24-1,TRBJ2-3,CATKGGASWAQYF
.,TRBV11-2,TRBJ2-2,CASSIGASGRRGELFF
.,TRBV13,TRBJ2-7,CASSGRTEGRYEQYF
.,TRBV11-2,TRBJ2-5,CASSLGRGGAGETQYF
once,TRBV5-5,TRBJ2-7,CASSLGSSYEQYF
.,TRBV10-3,TRBJ2-7,CATRERDENYEQYF
.,TRBV6-4,TRBJ2-7,CASPPPLTGEEGQYF
.,TRBV28,TRBJ1-1,CASSPGTGKRTEAFF
.,TRBV6-2/TRBV6-3,TRBJ2-7,CASSYTVVVRTTYEQYF
once,TRBV2,TRBJ1-6,CASKRDTGDLSPLHF
.,TRBV10-3,TRBJ1-5,CAISESAGRGASNQPQHF
.,TRBV5-4,TRBJ1-5,CASSSGGRYNQPQHF
.,TRBV6-4,TRBJ2-3,CASSASGILTDTQYF
.,TRBV5-1,TRBJ2-1,CASSLVPGEQFF
.,TRBV28,TRBJ2-1,CASSLWAGIQEQFF
.,TRBV25-1,TRBJ2-3,CASSSSGRVTDTQYF
.,TRBV20-1,TRBJ2-5,CSARTSETQYF
.,TRBV29-1,TRBJ2-5,CSAPDSLSQETQYF
.,TRBV25-1,TRBJ1-6,CASSESRGKGSPLHF
.,TRBV19,TRBJ2-7,CASSIGGGRSYEQYF
.,TRBV28,TRBJ1-5,CASSLSLLGSNQPQHF
.,TRBV7-3,TRBJ2-3,CASSPAAGGTQYF
.,TRBV28,TRBJ1-5,CASNRGSNQPQHF